This T cell receptor (beta chain) was identified during a study of T cell changes during pregnancy in multiple sclerosis. Trimming shortened V by 0 bases and J by 4 bases, and 7 bases separated the two germline ends. The length of the CDR3 is 14 residues. Germline CDR1 SGHRS, CDR2 YFSETQ. Using immunoSEQ multiplex PCR, the repertoire was profiled, and TCRdb retains in-frame clones only, with some absent. This table has 50,000 or so clones, roughly 90% appearing once. The starting material was CD4+ T cells from peripheral blood mononuclear cells, obtained after pregnancy. This rearrangement joins TRBV5-1 to TRBJ1-4; D ambiguous. The sequence came from a female donor with multiple sclerosis, enrolled in a pregnancy study. For the CDR3, the DNA is TGCGCCAGCAGCTTGGACAGCGGTAATGAAAAACTGTTTTTT. This gives the protein CASSLDSGNEKLFF.